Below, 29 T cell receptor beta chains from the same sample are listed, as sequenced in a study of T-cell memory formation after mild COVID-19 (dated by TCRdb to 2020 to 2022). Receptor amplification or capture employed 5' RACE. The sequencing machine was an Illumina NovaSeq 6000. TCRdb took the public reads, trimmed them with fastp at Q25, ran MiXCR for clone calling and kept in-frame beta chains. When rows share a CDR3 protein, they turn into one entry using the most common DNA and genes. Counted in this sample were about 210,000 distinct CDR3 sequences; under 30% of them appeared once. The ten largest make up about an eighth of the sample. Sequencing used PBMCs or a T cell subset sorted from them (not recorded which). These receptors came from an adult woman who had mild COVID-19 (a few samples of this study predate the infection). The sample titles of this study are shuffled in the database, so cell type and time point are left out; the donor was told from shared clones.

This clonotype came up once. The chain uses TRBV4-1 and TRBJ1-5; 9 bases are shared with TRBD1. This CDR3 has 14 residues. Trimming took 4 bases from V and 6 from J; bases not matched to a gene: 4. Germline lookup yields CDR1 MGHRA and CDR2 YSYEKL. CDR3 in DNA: TGCGCCAGCAGCCGGACAGGGGTCGGTCAGCCCCAGCATTTT. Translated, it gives CASSRTGVGQPQHF.

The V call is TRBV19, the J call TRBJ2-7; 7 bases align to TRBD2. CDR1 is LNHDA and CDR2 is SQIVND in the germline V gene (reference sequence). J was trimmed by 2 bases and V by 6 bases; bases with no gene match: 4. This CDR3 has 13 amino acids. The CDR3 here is CASRAGPPYEQYF. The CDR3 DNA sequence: TGTGCCAGTAGAGCGGGGCCCCCCTACGAGCAGTACTTC. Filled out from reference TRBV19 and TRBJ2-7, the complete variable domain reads DGGITQSPKYLFRKEGQNVTLSCEQNLNHDAMYWYRQDPGQGLRLIYYSQIVNDFQKGDIAEGYSVSREKKESFPLTVTSAQKNPTAFYLCASRAGPPYEQYFGPGTRLTVT.

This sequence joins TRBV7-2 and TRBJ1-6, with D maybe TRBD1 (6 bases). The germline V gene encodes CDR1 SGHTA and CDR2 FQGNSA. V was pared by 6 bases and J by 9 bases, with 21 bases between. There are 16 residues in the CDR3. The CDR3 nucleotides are TGTGCCAGCAGTCTAGGGAGTCCAGGGGAGGGTTCACCCCTCCACTTT. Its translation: CASSLGSPGEGSPLHF.

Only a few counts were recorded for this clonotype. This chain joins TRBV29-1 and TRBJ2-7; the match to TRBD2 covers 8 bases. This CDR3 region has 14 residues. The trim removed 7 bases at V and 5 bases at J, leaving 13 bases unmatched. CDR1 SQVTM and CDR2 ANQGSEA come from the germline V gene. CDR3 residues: CSAVGGRRGDEQYF. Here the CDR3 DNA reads TGCAGCGCCGTCGGCGGGAGGAGGGGAGACGAGCAGTACTTC.

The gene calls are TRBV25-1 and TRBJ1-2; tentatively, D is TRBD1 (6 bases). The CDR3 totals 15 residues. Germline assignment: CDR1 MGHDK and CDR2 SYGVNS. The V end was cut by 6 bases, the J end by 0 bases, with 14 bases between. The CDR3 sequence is CASRADKGANYGYTF. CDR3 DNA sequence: TGTGCCAGCAGGGCAGACAAGGGGGCTAACTATGGCTACACCTTC.

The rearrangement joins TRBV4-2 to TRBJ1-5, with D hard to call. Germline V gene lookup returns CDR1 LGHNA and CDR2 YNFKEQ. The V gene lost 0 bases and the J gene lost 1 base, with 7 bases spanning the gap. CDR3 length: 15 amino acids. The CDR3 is CASSQEGQSNQPQHF. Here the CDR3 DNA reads TGTGCCAGCAGCCAAGAAGGGCAGAGCAATCAGCCCCAGCATTTT.

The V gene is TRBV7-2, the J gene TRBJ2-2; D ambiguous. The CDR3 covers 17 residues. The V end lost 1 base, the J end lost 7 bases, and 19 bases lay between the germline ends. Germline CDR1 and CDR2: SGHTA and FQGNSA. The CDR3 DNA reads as TGTGCCAGCAGCTTAGAAATGCTTTGGTTGGGAATCGGGGAGCTGTTTTTT. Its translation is CASSLEMLWLGIGELFF. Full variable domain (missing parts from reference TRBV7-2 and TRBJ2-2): GAGVSQSPSNKVTEKGKDVELRCDPISGHTALYWYRQSLGQGLEFLIYFQGNSAPDKSGLPSDRFSAERTGGSVSTLTIQRTQQEDSAVYLCASSLEMLWLGIGELFFGEGSRLTVL.

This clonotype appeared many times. This chain's CDR3 is CASRQGQGKAFF. For the CDR3, the DNA is TGTGCCAGCAGACAGGGACAGGGAAAAGCTTTCTTT. The chain uses TRBV6-1 and TRBJ1-1; TRBD1 matches at 9 bases. The CDR3 is 12 residues long. V shed 6 bases and J 9 bases; nucleotides not matched to a gene: 5. Germline CDR1 and CDR2: MNHNS and SASEGT.

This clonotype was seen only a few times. CDR3 in amino acids: CASSLDRGETGELFF. Written as DNA, the CDR3 is TGTGCCAGCAGTCTTGACAGGGGAGAGACCGGGGAGCTGTTTTTT. The genes are TRBV6-4 and TRBJ2-2, with 8 bases fitting TRBD1. The CDR3 consists of 15 residues. Germline V CDR1 and CDR2: MRHNA, SNTAGT. V was pared by 5 bases and J by 5 bases, with 7 bases of the junction left unmatched.

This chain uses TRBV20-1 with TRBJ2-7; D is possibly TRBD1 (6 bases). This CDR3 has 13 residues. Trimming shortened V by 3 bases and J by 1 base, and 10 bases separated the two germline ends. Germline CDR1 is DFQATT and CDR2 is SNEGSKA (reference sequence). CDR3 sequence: CSASGTLSYEQYF. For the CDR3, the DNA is TGCAGTGCTAGTGGGACACTATCCTACGAGCAGTACTTC.

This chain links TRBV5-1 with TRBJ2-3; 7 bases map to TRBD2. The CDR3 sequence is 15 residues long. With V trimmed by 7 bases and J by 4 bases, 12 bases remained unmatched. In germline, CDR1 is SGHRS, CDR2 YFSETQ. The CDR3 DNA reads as TGCGCCAGCGGAGAGGGCGGGAGAATGGCAGATACGCAGTATTTT. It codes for CASGEGGRMADTQYF.

The CDR3 spells CASSRGGDEQFF. CDR3 nucleotide sequence: TGTGCCAGCAGTCGGGGTGGGGATGAGCAGTTCTTC. The chain employs TRBV7-3 and TRBJ2-1; a possible D gene is TRBD2 (5 bases). Trimming took 6 bases from V and 8 from J, leaving 11 bases between them. The CDR3 runs to 12 residues. Germline values: CDR1 SGHTA, CDR2 FQGTGA.

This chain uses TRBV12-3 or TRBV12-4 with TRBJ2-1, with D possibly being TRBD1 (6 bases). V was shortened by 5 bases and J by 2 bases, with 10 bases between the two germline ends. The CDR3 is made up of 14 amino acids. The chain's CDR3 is CASSAQGPYNEQFF. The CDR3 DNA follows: TGTGCCAGCAGTGCCCAGGGGCCCTACAATGAGCAGTTCTTC.

CDR3 amino acids: CASSLRGGGTEAFF. The CDR3 DNA reads as TGCGCCAGCAGCCTCCGAGGGGGAGGCACTGAAGCTTTCTTT. The rearrangement joins TRBV5-1 to TRBJ1-1; D is perhaps TRBD1 (6 bases). The germline V gene encodes CDR1 SGHRS and CDR2 YFSETQ. Trimming stripped 4 bases from V and 4 bases from J, with 14 bases between. This CDR3 region has 14 residues.

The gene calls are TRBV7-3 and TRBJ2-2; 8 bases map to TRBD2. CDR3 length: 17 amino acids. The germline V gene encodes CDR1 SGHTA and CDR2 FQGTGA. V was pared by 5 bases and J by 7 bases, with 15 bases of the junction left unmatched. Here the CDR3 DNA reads TGTGCCAGCAGCGTCCTAGCGGGTTCCGAACACGGCGGGGAGCTGTTTTTT. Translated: CASSVLAGSEHGGELFF. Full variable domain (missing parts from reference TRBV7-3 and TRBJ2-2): GAGVSQTPSNKVTEKGKYVELRCDPISGHTALYWYRQSLGQGPEFLIYFQGTGAADDSGLPNDRFFAVRPEGSVSTLKIQRTERGDSAVYLCASSVLAGSEHGGELFFGEGSRLTVL.

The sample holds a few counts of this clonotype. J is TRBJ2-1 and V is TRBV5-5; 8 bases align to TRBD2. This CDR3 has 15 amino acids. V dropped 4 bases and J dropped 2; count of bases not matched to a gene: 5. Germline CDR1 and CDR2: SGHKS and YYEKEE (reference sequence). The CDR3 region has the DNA TGTGCCAGCAGCAAACCTAGCGGGCCCTACAATGAGCAGTTCTTC. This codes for CASSKPSGPYNEQFF.

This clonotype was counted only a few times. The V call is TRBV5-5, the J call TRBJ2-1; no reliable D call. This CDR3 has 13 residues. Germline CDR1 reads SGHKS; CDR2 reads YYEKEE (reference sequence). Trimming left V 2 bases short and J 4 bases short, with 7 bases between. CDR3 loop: CASSFDLYNEQFF. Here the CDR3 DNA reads TGTGCCAGCAGCTTTGACCTTTACAATGAGCAGTTCTTC.

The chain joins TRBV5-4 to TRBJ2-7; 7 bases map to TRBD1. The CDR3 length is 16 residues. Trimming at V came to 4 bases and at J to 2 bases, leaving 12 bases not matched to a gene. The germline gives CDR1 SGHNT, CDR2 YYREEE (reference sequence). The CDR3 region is CASSPALGQVTYEQYF. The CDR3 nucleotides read TGTGCCAGCAGCCCGGCTCTCGGACAGGTAACCTACGAGCAGTACTTC.

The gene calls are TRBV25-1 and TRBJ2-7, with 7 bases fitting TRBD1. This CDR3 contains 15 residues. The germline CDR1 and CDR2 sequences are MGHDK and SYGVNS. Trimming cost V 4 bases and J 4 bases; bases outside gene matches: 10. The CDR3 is CASSAMNRGSYEQYF. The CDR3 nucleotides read TGTGCCAGCAGTGCAATGAACAGGGGTTCGTACGAGCAGTACTTC.

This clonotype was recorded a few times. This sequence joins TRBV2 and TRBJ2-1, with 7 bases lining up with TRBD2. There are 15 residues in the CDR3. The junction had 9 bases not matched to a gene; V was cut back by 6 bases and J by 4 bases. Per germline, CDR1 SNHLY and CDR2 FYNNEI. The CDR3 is CASRRGASGYNEQFF. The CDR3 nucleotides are TGTGCCAGCAGACGAGGAGCTAGCGGATACAATGAGCAGTTCTTC.

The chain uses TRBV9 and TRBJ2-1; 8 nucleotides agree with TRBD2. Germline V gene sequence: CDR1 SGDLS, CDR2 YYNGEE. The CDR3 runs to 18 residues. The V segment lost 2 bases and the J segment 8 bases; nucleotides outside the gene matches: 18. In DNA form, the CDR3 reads TGTGCCAGCAGCGTCACCACCCCGGGACTAGTAGCGTCGGATGAGCAGTTCTTC. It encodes CASSVTTPGLVASDEQFF.

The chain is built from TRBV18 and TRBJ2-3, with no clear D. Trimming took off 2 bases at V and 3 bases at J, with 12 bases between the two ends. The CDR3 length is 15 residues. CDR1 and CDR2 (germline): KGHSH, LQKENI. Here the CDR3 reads CASSPGQHGTDTQYF. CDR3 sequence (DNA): TGTGCCAGCTCACCAGGCCAGCATGGTACAGATACGCAGTATTTT.

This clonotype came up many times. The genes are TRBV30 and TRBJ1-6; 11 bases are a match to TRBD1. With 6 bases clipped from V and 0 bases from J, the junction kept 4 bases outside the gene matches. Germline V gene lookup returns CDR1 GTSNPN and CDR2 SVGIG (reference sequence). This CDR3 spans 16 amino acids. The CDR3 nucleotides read TGTGCCTGCACGGGGACAGGGGGCTCCTATAATTCACCCCTCCACTTT. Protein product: CACTGTGGSYNSPLHF.

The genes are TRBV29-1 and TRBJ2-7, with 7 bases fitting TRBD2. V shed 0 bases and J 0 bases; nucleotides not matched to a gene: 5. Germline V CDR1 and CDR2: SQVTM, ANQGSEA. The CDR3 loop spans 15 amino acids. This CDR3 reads CSVEDGGTLSYEQYF. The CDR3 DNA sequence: TGCAGCGTTGAAGACGGGGGGACTCTCTCCTACGAGCAGTACTTC.

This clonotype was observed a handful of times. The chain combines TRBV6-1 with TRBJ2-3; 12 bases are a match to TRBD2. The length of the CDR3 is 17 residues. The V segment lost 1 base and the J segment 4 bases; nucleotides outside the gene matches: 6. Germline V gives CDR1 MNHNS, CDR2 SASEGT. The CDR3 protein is CASSEGPTSGGADTQYF. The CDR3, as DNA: TGTGCCAGCAGTGAAGGTCCGACTAGCGGGGGTGCAGATACGCAGTATTTT.

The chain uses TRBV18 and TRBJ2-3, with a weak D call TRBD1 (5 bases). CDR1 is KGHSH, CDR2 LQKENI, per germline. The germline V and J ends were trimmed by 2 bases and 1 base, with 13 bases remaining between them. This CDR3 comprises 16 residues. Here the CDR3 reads CASSPGEGARTDTQYF. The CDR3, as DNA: TGTGCCAGCTCACCAGGAGAAGGGGCCCGCACAGATACGCAGTATTTT. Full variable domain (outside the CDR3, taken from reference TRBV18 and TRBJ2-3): NAGVMQNPRHLVRRRGQEARLRCSPMKGHSHVYWYRQLPEEGLKFMVYLQKENIIDESGMPKERFSAEFPKEGPSILRIQQVVRGDSAAYFCASSPGEGARTDTQYFGPGTRLTVL.

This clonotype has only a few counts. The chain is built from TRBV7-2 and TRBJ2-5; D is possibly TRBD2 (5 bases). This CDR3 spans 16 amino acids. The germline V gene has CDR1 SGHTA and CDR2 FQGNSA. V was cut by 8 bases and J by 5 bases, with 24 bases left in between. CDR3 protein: CASSVGGLLAGETQYF. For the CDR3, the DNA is TGTGCCAGCTCCGTCGGCGGTCTTCTAGCAGGCGAGACCCAGTACTTC. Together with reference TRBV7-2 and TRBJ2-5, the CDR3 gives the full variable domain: GAGVSQSPSNKVTEKGKDVELRCDPISGHTALYWYRQSLGQGLEFLIYFQGNSAPDKSGLPSDRFSAERTGGSVSTLTIQRTQQEDSAVYLCASSVGGLLAGETQYFGPGTRLLVL.

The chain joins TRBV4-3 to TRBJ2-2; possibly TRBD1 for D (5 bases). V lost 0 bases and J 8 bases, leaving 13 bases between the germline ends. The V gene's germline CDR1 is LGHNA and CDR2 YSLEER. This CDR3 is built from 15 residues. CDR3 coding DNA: TGCGCCAGCAGCCAAGATCTCAGGGTTCGGGGGGAGCTGTTTTTT. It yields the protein CASSQDLRVRGELFF.

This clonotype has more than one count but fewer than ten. The CDR3 loop is CASSLSGLRGVVTDTQYF. The CDR3 DNA reads as TGCGCCAGCAGCTTGTCAGGTCTGAGGGGCGTTGTGACAGATACGCAGTATTTT. The genes are TRBV5-1 and TRBJ2-3, with D perhaps assigned TRBD1 or TRBD2 (5 bases each). CDR3 size: 18 residues. V was shortened by 1 base and J by 3 bases, with 21 bases between the two germline ends. Per the germline V gene, CDR1 is SGHRS and CDR2 is YFSETQ.